One and the same sample provided the 28 T cell receptor beta chains below, sequenced in a study of blood T cell repertoires in COVID-19. Generated by immunoSEQ multiplex PCR, the TCRdb table keeps only in-frame clones and is missing some. Of 300,000 to 400,000 clones detected, 75% to 90% appear once; the ten largest clones hold about 7.1%. Specimen: peripheral blood. All receptors come from a woman aged 55-70 years with COVID-19, enrolled during active disease.

The genes are TRBV19 and TRBJ2-1; 7 positions agree with TRBD2. This CDR3 contains 14 residues. J was trimmed by 5 bases and V by 4 bases; bases with no gene match: 5. In germline, CDR1 is LNHDA, CDR2 SQIVND (reference sequence). Here the CDR3 reads CASSSRGDHNEQFF. The CDR3 region has the DNA TGTGCCAGTAGTAGCCGGGGGGACCACAATGAGCAGTTCTTC.

CDR3 in DNA: TGTGCCAGCAGCCCCCGGACAGGGGACATCTATGGCTACACCTTC. It encodes CASSPRTGDIYGYTF. The chain combines TRBV9 with TRBJ1-2, with 9 bases aligning to TRBD1. CDR1 and CDR2 from the germline V gene are SGDLS and YYNGEE. The CDR3 contains 15 residues. The J segment lost 4 bases and the V segment lost 4 bases, leaving 8 bases of the junction unmatched.

Worth noting for this clone: One end of the junction fails to match germline, which may point to a read error. V gene TRBV6-5 combines with J gene TRBJ2-1, with D maybe TRBD2 (6 bases). CDR1 MNHEY and CDR2 SVGAGI come from the germline V gene. The CDR3 sequence is 13 residues long. The CDR3 DNA reads as TGTGCCAGCAGTTATCAACGCGGGGCCCCTAGTCTCTTC. It yields the protein CASSYQRGAPSLF.

The chain employs TRBV24-1 and TRBJ2-5, with a possible D match to TRBD2 (6 bases). Trimming took 5 bases from V and 1 from J, leaving 7 bases between them. The CDR3 length is 13 residues. Germline V lookup: CDR1 KGHDR, CDR2 SFDVKD. The CDR3 here is CATSGGVQETQYF. As DNA, the CDR3 is TGTGCCACCAGTGGGGGGGTCCAAGAGACCCAGTACTTC.

The rearrangement uses TRBV19 and TRBJ1-2, with unresolved D. V shed 1 base and J shed 4 bases, with 10 bases lying between them. Germline-derived CDR1 and CDR2 are LNHDA and SQIVND (reference sequence). CDR3 length: 14 residues. The CDR3 region is CASSIGVTAYGYTF. Here the CDR3 DNA reads TGTGCCAGTAGTATAGGGGTAACAGCCTATGGCTACACCTTC.

The rearrangement links TRBV3-1 (or the pseudogene TRBV3-2) to TRBJ1-1; D may be TRBD1 (5 bases). This CDR3 is built from 15 residues. Trimming took off 1 base at V and 6 bases at J, with 15 bases between the two ends. Per germline, CDR1 LGHDT and CDR2 YNNKEL (reference sequence). The CDR3 bases are TGTGCCAGCAGCCAAGCCCGGAGGGGCCCTCCTGAAGCTTTCTTT. This gives the protein CASSQARRGPPEAFF.

The rearrangement joins TRBV11-2 to TRBJ2-2, with D tentatively TRBD1 (6 bases). The CDR3 covers 14 residues. The V and J ends lost 5 bases and 4 bases respectively, with 11 bases between them. Germline loops: CDR1 SGHAT, CDR2 FQNNGV. This CDR3 is CASSRQEFTGELFF. The CDR3 nucleotides read TGTGCCAGCAGCAGACAGGAATTCACCGGGGAGCTGTTTTTT.

This clone was found a few times. The chain employs TRBV6-5 and TRBJ2-3; TRBD1 matches 7 bases. The junction had 5 bases not matched to a gene; V was cut back by 6 bases and J by 5 bases. Germline loops: CDR1 MNHEY, CDR2 SVGAGI. This CDR3 is 13 amino acids long. Written as DNA, the CDR3 is TGTGCCAGCAGCCGAACAGGGGAAGATACGCAGTATTTT. Protein sequence: CASSRTGEDTQYF.

The chain joins TRBV27 to TRBJ1-5, with D unclear. Germline CDR1 is MNHEY and CDR2 is SMNVEV (reference sequence). V dropped 2 bases and J dropped 0 bases, with 5 bases sitting between them. The CDR3 contains 14 residues. The CDR3 DNA follows: TGTGCCAGCAGTTTACAGTATAGCAATCAGCCCCAGCATTTT. This encodes CASSLQYSNQPQHF.

This chain links TRBV25-1 with TRBJ1-4; D is uncertain. V gave up 7 bases and J gave up 7 bases, with 13 bases separating them. CDR1 is MGHDK, CDR2 SYGVNS, per germline. The CDR3 is 13 amino acids. CDR3 region: CASTGRSGEKLFF. For the CDR3, the DNA is TGTGCCAGCACGGGAAGGTCTGGTGAAAAACTGTTTTTT. Looking up the rest from reference TRBV25-1 and TRBJ1-4 gives the full variable domain: EADIYQTPRYLVIGTGKKITLECSQTMGHDKMYWYQQDPGMELHLIHYSYGVNSTEKGDLSSESTVSRIRTEHFPLTLESARPSHTSQYLCASTGRSGEKLFFGSGTQLSVL.

The genes are TRBV6-1 and TRBJ1-6; TRBD1 agrees at 7 bases. The V and J ends lost 4 bases and 0 bases, in that order; junction bases with no gene match: 3. This CDR3 is 16 amino acids long. CDR1 and CDR2 (germline): MNHNS, SASEGT. CDR3 protein: CASSGGQSSYNSPLHF. CDR3 nucleotide sequence: TGTGCCAGCAGTGGGGGACAGAGCTCCTATAATTCACCCCTCCACTTT.

This clone was found once. The chain uses TRBV12-3 or TRBV12-4 and TRBJ2-5; D is undetermined. V was shortened by 6 bases and J by 7 bases, with 12 bases between the two germline ends. This CDR3 region has 12 residues. The CDR3 region is CASSLHRGTQYF. The CDR3 DNA sequence: TGTGCCAGCAGCCTTCACCGAGGGACCCAGTACTTC.

The gene calls are TRBV12-5 and TRBJ1-2; 12 bases align to TRBD1. Germline V gene lookup returns CDR1 LGHNT and CDR2 FRNRAP. The CDR3 is 15 residues long. Trimming took 1 base from V and 7 from J; bases not matched to a gene: 4. The CDR3, as DNA: TGTGCTAGTGGTTTGGGGGACAGGGGGCTAGGTGGCTACACCTTC. Translated: CASGLGDRGLGGYTF.

The V and J genes are TRBV30 and TRBJ1-2; 11 bases line up with TRBD1. CDR1 is GTSNPN and CDR2 is SVGIG in the germline V gene (reference sequence). After removal of 3 bases from V and 8 bases from J, the junction contained 11 bases not matched to a gene. The CDR3 consists of 15 residues. CDR3 region: CAWRWTGGGLRGYTF. In nucleotides, the CDR3 is TGTGCCTGGAGGTGGACAGGGGGCGGCCTAAGGGGCTACACCTTC.

The CDR3 sequence is CASSYSVERGDTDTQYF. Here the CDR3 DNA reads TGTGCCAGCAGTTACTCGGTGGAGCGGGGGGACACAGATACGCAGTATTTT. The V gene is TRBV6-2 or TRBV6-3, the J gene TRBJ2-3; 9 bases map to TRBD2. Germline V gene lookup returns CDR1 MNHEY and CDR2 SVGEGT. The CDR3 has 17 amino acids. With V trimmed by 0 bases and J by 2 bases, 6 bases remained unmatched.

The chain carries TRBV6-2 or TRBV6-3 and TRBJ2-1; 7 nucleotides line up with TRBD2. Germline CDR1 reads MNHEY; CDR2 reads SVGEGT. V was clipped by 0 bases and J by 2 bases; unmatched bases: 4. This CDR3 has 16 amino acids. The CDR3 DNA follows: TGTGCCAGCAGTTACTCGAGTGGGGGGGCCTACAATGAGCAGTTCTTC. Translated, it gives CASSYSSGGAYNEQFF.

A single count supports this clone. V usage is TRBV7-3 and J usage is TRBJ2-1; possibly TRBD2 for D (6 bases). The germline V gene encodes CDR1 SGHTA and CDR2 FQGTGA. V was trimmed by 5 bases and J by 4 bases, leaving 15 bases between them. There are 15 residues in the CDR3. CDR3 sequence (DNA): TGTGCCAGCAGCCCAAGTGGACTAAGATACAATGAGCAGTTCTTC. It yields the protein CASSPSGLRYNEQFF.

The chain uses TRBV6-9 and TRBJ2-5, with TRBD2 as a possible D gene (5 bases). Trimming took 1 base from V and 9 from J, leaving 15 bases between them. The CDR3 contains 14 residues. Germline-derived CDR1 and CDR2 are MNHGY and SVAAGI. The CDR3 sequence is CASSYWSRPEAQYF. The CDR3 DNA reads TGTGCCAGCAGTTATTGGTCTAGGCCGGAGGCCCAGTACTTC.

The V gene is TRBV11-2, the J gene TRBJ2-2, with TRBD1 as a possible D gene (5 bases). The CDR3 has 12 residues. The V end was cut by 5 bases, the J end by 7 bases, with 8 bases between. The germline V gene encodes CDR1 SGHAT and CDR2 FQNNGV. In nucleotides, the CDR3 is TGTGCCAGCAGCCCAGGGTTCGGGGAGCTGTTTTTT. It is translated as CASSPGFGELFF.

The rearrangement joins TRBV2 to TRBJ2-5, with D possibly matching TRBD2 (5 bases). Between the trimmed V and J ends, which lost 11 bases and 5 bases, there was a span of 9 bases. CDR1 is SNHLY, CDR2 FYNNEI, per germline. CDR3 length equals 10 residues. The CDR3 DNA reads as TGTGCCGCGGGCGGGGAGACCCAGTACTTC. Protein sequence: CAAGGETQYF.

The chain links TRBV6-5 to TRBJ1-2; 8 bases fit TRBD1. The CDR3 has 14 residues. Germline V CDR1 and CDR2: MNHEY, SVGAGI. Losses at the gene ends were 2 bases for V and 5 bases for J; bases not matched to a gene: 4. The CDR3 bases are TGTGCCAGCAGTTACCAGGGGGCGATGTATGGCTACACCTTC. Its protein product is CASSYQGAMYGYTF.

This rearrangement joins TRBV18 to TRBJ2-6, with 8 bases aligning to TRBD1. The germline V gene encodes CDR1 KGHSH and CDR2 LQKENI. V gave up 2 bases and J gave up 0 bases; unmatched junction bases: 3. This CDR3 contains 17 residues. Here the CDR3 reads CASSPDRGSSGANVLTF. CDR3 nucleotide sequence: TGTGCCAGCTCACCAGACAGGGGAAGCTCTGGGGCCAACGTCCTGACTTTC.

The chain joins TRBV7-3 to TRBJ2-3; TRBD2 is a possible D gene (6 bases). The CDR3 has 14 residues. The V gene lost 2 bases and the J gene lost 8 bases, with 14 bases spanning the gap. Germline V CDR1 and CDR2: SGHTA, FQGTGA. Written as DNA, the CDR3 is TGTGCCAGCAGCTTACTGGTGGGAGGAGGTACGCAGTATTTT. Translation gives CASSLLVGGGTQYF.

This rearrangement joins TRBV5-1 to TRBJ1-5; no firm D call. The CDR3 spans 15 residues. V lost 0 bases and J lost 0, with 7 bases in between. Germline-derived CDR1 and CDR2 are SGHRS and YFSETQ. This CDR3 is CASSLAGHSNQPQHF. In nucleotides, the CDR3 is TGCGCCAGCAGCTTGGCCGGTCATAGCAATCAGCCCCAGCATTTT.

The chain uses TRBV5-1 and TRBJ2-5; 7 nucleotides align to TRBD1. CDR3 length: 12 amino acids. The V gene end was trimmed by 7 bases and the J gene end by 1 base; junction bases not matched to a gene: 1. Germline CDR1 is SGHRS and CDR2 is YFSETQ. The CDR3 reads CASRDSQETQYF. The CDR3, as DNA: TGCGCCAGCCGGGACAGCCAAGAGACCCAGTACTTC.

This chain uses TRBV4-3 with TRBJ1-3; D is unresolved. Germline CDR1 LGHNA, CDR2 YSLEER. V was clipped by 0 bases and J by 0 bases, with 15 bases between them. The CDR3 has 18 amino acids. The chain's CDR3 is CASSQEWVRGPSGNTIYF. The CDR3 region has the DNA TGCGCCAGCAGCCAAGAGTGGGTCCGGGGTCCCTCTGGAAACACCATATATTTT.

The chain has TRBV4-1 and TRBJ1-4, with D maybe TRBD1 (5 bases). CDR1 is MGHRA and CDR2 is YSYEKL in the germline V gene. V was pared by 7 bases and J by 6 bases, with 12 bases between. The CDR3 runs to 13 residues. The CDR3 coding sequence is TGCGCCAGCACCTCGGGGGGGGATGAAAAACTGTTTTTT. Amino acids: CASTSGGDEKLFF.

This clone was counted once. The chain employs TRBV7-2 and TRBJ2-7; TRBD2 matches at 8 bases. Germline V CDR1 and CDR2: SGHTA, FQGNSA. This CDR3 is 17 amino acids long. The V segment lost 1 base and the J segment 0 bases; nucleotides outside the gene matches: 8. In DNA form, the CDR3 reads TGTGCCAGCAGCTTAGGTAGCGGGGCCCATTACTCCTACGAGCAGTACTTC. As protein: CASSLGSGAHYSYEQYF. Variable domain in full (rest from reference TRBV7-2 and TRBJ2-7): GAGVSQSPSNKVTEKGKDVELRCDPISGHTALYWYRQSLGQGLEFLIYFQGNSAPDKSGLPSDRFSAERTGGSVSTLTIQRTQQEDSAVYLCASSLGSGAHYSYEQYFGPGTRLTVT.